These 27 T cell receptor beta chains came from one sample sequenced in a study of tumor and adjacent non-tumor tissue in lung cancer. A modified ARM-PCR protocol with three rounds of nested PCR amplified TCRbeta. TCRdb re-derived calls from the multiplex PCR reads in MiXCR, one entry per CDR3 protein. Of over 40,000 distinct CDR3 sequences in the sample, approximately 60% were seen once. RNA was extracted from bulk tissue without any cell sorting. Distant lung tissue was collected more than 3 cm away from the tumor edge. Sequencing was done on a sample of distant non-tumor lung tissue. The receptors here all came from a woman aged 40 to 49 with non-small cell lung cancer.

Turning to this clonotype: Just one base apart from a much larger clone, this may be a read error. The gene calls are TRBV18 and TRBJ1-3; D uncertain. Germline assignment: CDR1 KGHSH and CDR2 LQKENI. V was clipped by 5 bases and J by 2 bases, with 16 bases between them. CDR3 length equals 16 residues. CDR3 DNA sequence: TGTGCCAGCTCAACCACAAGAGAGGTGACTGGAAACACCATATATTTT. It yields the protein CASSTTREVTGNTIYF.

Details on this clonotype: The junction and the germline gene differ at one end; a read error may be behind it. The chain uses TRBV11-2 and TRBJ2-7; D gene ambiguous. This CDR3 contains 13 residues. Germline loops: CDR1 SGHAT, CDR2 FQNNGV. In DNA, the CDR3 is TGTGCCAGCAGCTTAGAGGACCGCTACGAGCTGTCCTTC. This translates into CASSLEDRYELSF.

Points on this clonotype: A junction boundary mismatches the germline segment, possibly from a read error. The chain links TRBV20-1 to TRBJ2-7; D possibly uses TRBD1 or TRBD2 (5 bases each). The CDR3 has 13 amino acids. Per germline, CDR1 DFQATT and CDR2 SNEGSKA (reference sequence). The CDR3 protein is CSTSGALEGEQYF. The CDR3 DNA follows: TGCAGTACTAGTGGGGCCCTAGAAGGCGAGCAGTACTTC.

This clonotype has a count of ten or more. V usage is TRBV20-1 and J usage is TRBJ1-2, with D perhaps matching TRBD1 (5 bases). Deletions cut 3 bases from V and 4 bases from J, with 9 bases between. This CDR3 region has 12 residues. The germline V gene encodes CDR1 DFQATT and CDR2 SNEGSKA (reference sequence). The CDR3 loop reads CSARLGTYGYTF. Written as DNA, the CDR3 is TGCAGTGCTAGGCTCGGGACCTATGGCTACACCTTC.

Only one count was recorded for this clonotype. Likely a read error: the CDR3 ends without its conserved phenylalanine or tryptophan. This rearrangement joins TRBV11-2 to TRBJ1-6; tentatively, D is TRBD1 (6 bases). V gave up 4 bases and J gave up 15 bases, with 28 bases separating them. Germline assignment: CDR1 SGHAT and CDR2 FQNNGV. This CDR3 is 17 amino acids long. This CDR3 reads CASSSTLGTNRSPLLHS. CDR3 DNA sequence: TGTGCCAGCAGCTCAACATTAGGGACAAACCGGAGTCCACTCCTCCACTCT.

With respect to this clonotype: One junction end does not reproduce the germline sequence, and a read error may be involved. This chain joins TRBV6-1 and TRBJ2-7, with a tentative D call TRBD1 (6 bases). The CDR3 covers 14 residues. Germline CDR1 and CDR2: MNHNS and SASEGT. This CDR3 is CASSRVRGPYEPYF. The DNA of the CDR3 is TGTGCCAGCAGTCGTGTCAGGGGTCCCTACGAGCCGTACTTC.

Turning to this clonotype: Sequence at one end of the junction differs from germline and may be a read error. CDR3 bases: TGTGCTAGCACTAGAGGGCAGGTAGATGATCAGCCCCAGCAATTT. Translating gives CASTRGQVDDQPQQF. The rearrangement uses TRBV6-1 and TRBJ1-5; D gene uncertain. CDR1 and CDR2 (germline): MNHNS, SASEGT. CDR3 length: 15 amino acids.

A note on this clonotype: One base away lies a much larger clone, so this may be a sequencing read error. This sequence joins TRBV7-8 and TRBJ2-3, with D perhaps given as TRBD1 or TRBD2 (5 bases each). Germline loops: CDR1 SGHVS, CDR2 FQNEAQ. The germline V and J ends were trimmed by 5 bases and 4 bases, with 19 bases remaining between them. This CDR3 has 16 amino acids. The CDR3, as DNA: TGTGCCAGCAGCCCCCGACTAACGGGGCTTCCAGATACGCAGTATTTT. Amino acids: CASSPRLTGLPDTQYF.

Note on this clonotype: This may be a read error: a much more frequent sequence differs by one nucleotide. This chain connects TRBV30 to TRBJ2-5; D call uncertain. Germline V gives CDR1 GTSNPN, CDR2 SVGIG (reference sequence). CDR3 length equals 11 residues. The chain's CDR3 is CTWSLGETQYF. DNA for the CDR3: TGTACCTGGAGTTTAGGGGAGACCCAGTACTTC.

Only a few counts were recorded for this clonotype. A much larger clone differs from this one at a single base, so this may be a read error. The chain employs TRBV6-1 and TRBJ2-3; possibly TRBD2 for D (6 bases). This CDR3 has 14 residues. V lost 9 bases to trimming and J lost 3 bases, with 16 bases between them. The germline CDR1 and CDR2 sequences are MNHNS and SASEGT. The CDR3 DNA reads as TGTGCCAGTACGAGACTAGAGACGACAGATACGCAGTATTTT. Encoded protein: CASTRLETTDTQYF.

Remarks on this clonotype: The conserved phenylalanine or tryptophan normally closing the CDR3 is absent here, so this likely arose from a read error. This chain joins TRBV12-3 or TRBV12-4 and TRBJ2-4; 7 bases align to TRBD1. This CDR3 spans 17 amino acids. V trimming: 5 bases; J trimming: 6 bases; junction bases outside the gene matches: 16. In DNA form, the CDR3 reads TGTGCCAGCAGTAAAACCGGACAGGACCCACATAGAAACATTCAGTACTCC. This sequence encodes CASSKTGQDPHRNIQYS.

A note on this clonotype: The junction differs from germline at one of its ends, possibly a read error. The chain is built from TRBV29-1 and TRBJ2-3; D tentatively fits TRBD1 or TRBD2 (5 bases each). Germline V gives CDR1 SQVTM, CDR2 ANQGSEA. The CDR3 contains 13 residues. The CDR3 here is CSVFQRGTDTQYF. CDR3 in DNA: TGCAGCGTTTTCCAGAGGGGCACAGATACACAGTATTTT.

This chain uses TRBV12-3 or TRBV12-4 with TRBJ2-1, with 8 bases lining up with TRBD2. J lost 7 bases, V lost 6 bases, and 8 bases had no gene match. CDR3 length: 14 residues. CDR3 sequence (DNA): TGTGCCAGCAGACCAACTAGCGGACTAAATGAGCAGTTCTTC. Residues: CASRPTSGLNEQFF.

To note about this clonotype: It may be a read error: a sequence one base away is much more abundant. The chain couples TRBV5-1 to TRBJ2-3; D possibly corresponds to TRBD2 (5 bases). Germline lookup yields CDR1 SGHRS and CDR2 YFSETQ. This CDR3 is built from 12 residues. In DNA, the CDR3 is TGCACCAGCAGCTACGGACTTGATACGCAGTATTTT. Translating gives CTSSYGLDTQYF.

This clonotype has only one observation. At one end the junction does not follow the germline gene, possibly because of a read error. The chain recombines TRBV11-2 with TRBJ2-7; weak D call: TRBD2 (5 bases). The CDR3 sequence is 12 residues long. Germline values: CDR1 SGHAT, CDR2 FQNNGV. The CDR3 here is CASSLGDYKQYF. In DNA form, the CDR3 reads TGCGCCAGCAGCTTGGGAGATTACAAGCAATACTTC. Looking up the rest from reference TRBV11-2 and TRBJ2-7 gives the full variable domain: EAGVAQSPRYKIIEKRQSVAFWCNPISGHATLYWYQQILGQGPKLLIQFQNNGVVDDSQLPKDRFSAERLKGVDSTLKIQPAKLEDSAVYLCASSLGDYKQYFGPGTRLTVT.

Concerning this clonotype: This likely comes from a read error, as the CDR3 has no conserved phenylalanine or tryptophan at its end. The chain has TRBV11-2 and TRBJ2-3; 9 bases align to TRBD2. Per germline, CDR1 SGHAT and CDR2 FQNNGV. The CDR3 runs to 17 residues. This CDR3 is CASSLVGGGESTDTQYY. The CDR3 nucleotides read TGCGCCAGCAGCTTAGTTGGCGGGGGGGAAAGTACAGATACGCAGTATTAT.

The V gene is TRBV7-8, the J gene TRBJ1-5, with D maybe TRBD1 (5 bases). This CDR3 contains 15 residues. The germline CDR1 and CDR2 sequences are SGHVS and FQNEAQ. Trimming removed 5 bases at V and 3 bases at J, with 14 bases between. CDR3 DNA sequence: TGTGCCAGCAGCCCGTGGGACGAATTCAATCAGCCCCAGCATTTT. Residues: CASSPWDEFNQPQHF.

Ten or more counts support this clonotype. V and J are TRBV4-1 and TRBJ1-3, with no clear D. The V end lost 3 bases, the J end lost 4 bases, and 7 bases lay between the germline ends. CDR3 size: 13 residues. CDR1 and CDR2 (germline): MGHRA, YSYEKL. This chain's CDR3 is CASSQTRGNTIYF. The CDR3 DNA reads as TGCGCCAGCAGCCAGACAAGGGGAAACACCATATATTTT.

This clonotype was seen many times. The junction does not match germline at one end; this may be a read error. The chain links TRBV4-2 to TRBJ2-6; the D gene could be TRBD1 or TRBD2 (6 bases each). This CDR3 is built from 19 residues. The germline CDR1 and CDR2 sequences are LGHNA and YNFKEQ. The CDR3 DNA sequence: TGTGCCAGCAGCCAAGATCTTCGGGGGCGGCACTCTGGGGCCAACGTCCCGACTTTC. This translates into CASSQDLRGRHSGANVPTF.

This clonotype appeared a single time. One end of the junction varies from germline; a read error may be responsible. This chain connects TRBV4-1 to TRBJ2-3; 7 bases are a match to TRBD1. The CDR3 is 18 residues long. Per the germline V gene, CDR1 is MGHRA and CDR2 is YSYEKL. For the CDR3, the DNA is TGCGCCAGCAGCCAGGGCCGACAGGGACGGGCCTATGGAGATAAGCAGTATTTT. As protein: CASSQGRQGRAYGDKQYF.

In its sample, this clonotype was seen once. This chain joins TRBV4-2 and TRBJ2-7, with D perhaps TRBD2 (7 bases). Germline V gene data show CDR1 as LGHNA and CDR2 as YNFKEQ. The CDR3 length is 15 residues. Trimming cost V 1 base and J 4 bases, with 14 bases left between them. DNA for the CDR3: TGTGCCAGCAGCCAAGGAGTCAGCGGGACATACGAGCAGTACTTC. Encoded protein: CASSQGVSGTYEQYF.

Concerning this clonotype: This may be a read error, as it is one base from a much larger clone. The chain has TRBV6-4 and TRBJ2-2; 9 bases agree with TRBD2. The CDR3 loop spans 14 amino acids. Germline V lookup: CDR1 MRHNA, CDR2 SNTAGT. Here the CDR3 DNA reads TGTGCCATCCCGGGACTAGCTATAACCGGGGAGCCGTTTTTT. It encodes CAIPGLAITGEPFF.

As concerns this clonotype: A much larger clone differs from this one at a single base, so this may be a read error. V usage is TRBV6-6 and J usage is TRBJ1-1, with D unresolved. Germline CDR1 and CDR2: MNHNY and SVGAGI (reference sequence). The CDR3 is made up of 14 amino acids. With 9 bases removed from V and 2 bases from J, the gap between germline ends came to 16 bases. The DNA of the CDR3 is TGTGCCAGTTCCGTAGAGGCCTCCAACACTGAAGCTTTCTTT. Translating it yields CASSVEASNTEAFF.

A note on this clonotype: An end of the junction does not agree with germline; a read error may underlie this. The chain couples TRBV5-5 to TRBJ1-2, with D unclear. The CDR3 runs 12 residues. The germline CDR1 and CDR2 sequences are SGHKS and YYEKEE (reference sequence). CDR3 sequence: CASSPELLAYTF. The CDR3 DNA sequence: TGCGCCAGCAGCCCAGAGTTGCTTGCCTACACCTTC.

This clonotype qualifies as medium-sized. This chain links TRBV11-2 with TRBJ2-1; D gene unclear. The germline V gene has CDR1 SGHAT and CDR2 FQNNGV. Trimming cost V 1 base and J 0 bases, with 10 bases left between them. The CDR3 loop spans 16 amino acids. The CDR3: CASSLGKLGSYNEQFF. CDR3 sequence (DNA): TGTGCCAGCAGCTTAGGAAAGCTAGGCTCCTACAATGAGCAGTTCTTC. The variable domain in full, with the rest retrieved from reference TRBV11-2 and TRBJ2-1, is EAGVAQSPRYKIIEKRQSVAFWCNPISGHATLYWYQQILGQGPKLLIQFQNNGVVDDSQLPKDRFSAERLKGVDSTLKIQPAKLEDSAVYLCASSLGKLGSYNEQFFGPGTRLTVL.

Ten or more counts support this clonotype. The chain joins TRBV20-1 to TRBJ2-7, with unresolved D. Germline loops: CDR1 DFQATT, CDR2 SNEGSKA (reference sequence). V gave up 3 bases and J gave up 5 bases, with 17 bases separating them. This CDR3 is 14 amino acids long. CDR3 amino acids: CSASFRKGSNEQYF. The CDR3 bases are TGCAGTGCTAGTTTTCGGAAGGGATCCAACGAGCAGTACTTC.

This clonotype came up once. A single base separates this from a much larger clone, so it may be a read error. This chain uses TRBV20-1 with TRBJ2-7, with TRBD1 matching 7 bases. Per the germline V gene, CDR1 is DFQATT and CDR2 is SNEGSKA (reference sequence). Trimming cost V 4 bases and J 1 base; bases outside gene matches: 1. The CDR3 runs to 12 residues. The chain's CDR3 is CSAMGQSYEQYF. The CDR3 nucleotides read TGCAGTGCTATGGGACAGTCCTACGAGCAGTACTTC.